This T cell receptor beta chain was observed in a study of CD8+ T cells in alopecia areata. Overall study context: It was oral tofacitinib, at 5 to 10 mg twice daily, that treated patients received. Severity in treated patients was scored by percentage of scalp area affected. The study's findings and limits: Affected scalp, especially in alopecia totalis/universalis, had a higher clonality than normal scalp did. On tofacitinib, scalp clonality and expanded CD8+ clones among top 100 fell significantly.

RNA extraction was followed by reverse transcription into cDNA, which acted as the sequencing template. Only in-frame clones appear in the TCRdb table, and some are missing; sequencing was by immunoSEQ multiplex PCR. The sample records 90,000 to 130,000 clones, roughly 50% being singletons. Treatment here: oral pan-JAK inhibitor, 5-10 mg twice daily. Details on this clone: Its antigen remains unidentified.

The V end was cut by 0 bases, the J end by 3 bases, with 17 bases between. Germline assignment: CDR1 SEHNR and CDR2 FQNEAQ (reference sequence). The CDR3 totals 17 residues. Source: CD8+ T cells sorted from blood, taken at week 24, from a patient treated with tofacitinib. The source of this sequence is a human donor with alopecia areata. This chain connects TRBV7-9 to TRBJ1-1; D is unresolved. CDR3 sequence reads: CASSLAPAAPDDTEAFF. The CDR3 bases are TGTGCCAGCAGCTTAGCGCCGGCAGCACCCGATGACACTGAAGCTTTCTTT.